The sequence of this T cell receptor (beta chain) was determined in a study of blood T cell repertoires in COVID-19. Overall study: In each case, the material was cDNA or gDNA derived from T cells, B-cell-depleted T cells, or PBMCs.

The germline CDR1 and CDR2 sequences are SGHRS and YFSETQ. The ends lost 2 bases at V and 3 bases at J; junction bases unmatched: 1. CDR3 length: 16 amino acids. This clone is a singleton in its sample. Some clones are missing from TCRdb's copy, which holds only in-frame ones; the method was immunoSEQ multiplex PCR. The sample lists around 100,000 clones, approximately 90% occurring once. The sequence was obtained from a man aged 45-65 years with active COVID-19. Specimen: peripheral blood. The rearrangement joins TRBV5-1 to TRBJ2-2; 13 bases align to TRBD2. CDR3 nucleotide sequence: TGCGCCAGCAGCTTCGGGACTAGCGGGGACACCGGGGAGCTGTTTTTT. As protein: CASSFGTSGDTGELFF.